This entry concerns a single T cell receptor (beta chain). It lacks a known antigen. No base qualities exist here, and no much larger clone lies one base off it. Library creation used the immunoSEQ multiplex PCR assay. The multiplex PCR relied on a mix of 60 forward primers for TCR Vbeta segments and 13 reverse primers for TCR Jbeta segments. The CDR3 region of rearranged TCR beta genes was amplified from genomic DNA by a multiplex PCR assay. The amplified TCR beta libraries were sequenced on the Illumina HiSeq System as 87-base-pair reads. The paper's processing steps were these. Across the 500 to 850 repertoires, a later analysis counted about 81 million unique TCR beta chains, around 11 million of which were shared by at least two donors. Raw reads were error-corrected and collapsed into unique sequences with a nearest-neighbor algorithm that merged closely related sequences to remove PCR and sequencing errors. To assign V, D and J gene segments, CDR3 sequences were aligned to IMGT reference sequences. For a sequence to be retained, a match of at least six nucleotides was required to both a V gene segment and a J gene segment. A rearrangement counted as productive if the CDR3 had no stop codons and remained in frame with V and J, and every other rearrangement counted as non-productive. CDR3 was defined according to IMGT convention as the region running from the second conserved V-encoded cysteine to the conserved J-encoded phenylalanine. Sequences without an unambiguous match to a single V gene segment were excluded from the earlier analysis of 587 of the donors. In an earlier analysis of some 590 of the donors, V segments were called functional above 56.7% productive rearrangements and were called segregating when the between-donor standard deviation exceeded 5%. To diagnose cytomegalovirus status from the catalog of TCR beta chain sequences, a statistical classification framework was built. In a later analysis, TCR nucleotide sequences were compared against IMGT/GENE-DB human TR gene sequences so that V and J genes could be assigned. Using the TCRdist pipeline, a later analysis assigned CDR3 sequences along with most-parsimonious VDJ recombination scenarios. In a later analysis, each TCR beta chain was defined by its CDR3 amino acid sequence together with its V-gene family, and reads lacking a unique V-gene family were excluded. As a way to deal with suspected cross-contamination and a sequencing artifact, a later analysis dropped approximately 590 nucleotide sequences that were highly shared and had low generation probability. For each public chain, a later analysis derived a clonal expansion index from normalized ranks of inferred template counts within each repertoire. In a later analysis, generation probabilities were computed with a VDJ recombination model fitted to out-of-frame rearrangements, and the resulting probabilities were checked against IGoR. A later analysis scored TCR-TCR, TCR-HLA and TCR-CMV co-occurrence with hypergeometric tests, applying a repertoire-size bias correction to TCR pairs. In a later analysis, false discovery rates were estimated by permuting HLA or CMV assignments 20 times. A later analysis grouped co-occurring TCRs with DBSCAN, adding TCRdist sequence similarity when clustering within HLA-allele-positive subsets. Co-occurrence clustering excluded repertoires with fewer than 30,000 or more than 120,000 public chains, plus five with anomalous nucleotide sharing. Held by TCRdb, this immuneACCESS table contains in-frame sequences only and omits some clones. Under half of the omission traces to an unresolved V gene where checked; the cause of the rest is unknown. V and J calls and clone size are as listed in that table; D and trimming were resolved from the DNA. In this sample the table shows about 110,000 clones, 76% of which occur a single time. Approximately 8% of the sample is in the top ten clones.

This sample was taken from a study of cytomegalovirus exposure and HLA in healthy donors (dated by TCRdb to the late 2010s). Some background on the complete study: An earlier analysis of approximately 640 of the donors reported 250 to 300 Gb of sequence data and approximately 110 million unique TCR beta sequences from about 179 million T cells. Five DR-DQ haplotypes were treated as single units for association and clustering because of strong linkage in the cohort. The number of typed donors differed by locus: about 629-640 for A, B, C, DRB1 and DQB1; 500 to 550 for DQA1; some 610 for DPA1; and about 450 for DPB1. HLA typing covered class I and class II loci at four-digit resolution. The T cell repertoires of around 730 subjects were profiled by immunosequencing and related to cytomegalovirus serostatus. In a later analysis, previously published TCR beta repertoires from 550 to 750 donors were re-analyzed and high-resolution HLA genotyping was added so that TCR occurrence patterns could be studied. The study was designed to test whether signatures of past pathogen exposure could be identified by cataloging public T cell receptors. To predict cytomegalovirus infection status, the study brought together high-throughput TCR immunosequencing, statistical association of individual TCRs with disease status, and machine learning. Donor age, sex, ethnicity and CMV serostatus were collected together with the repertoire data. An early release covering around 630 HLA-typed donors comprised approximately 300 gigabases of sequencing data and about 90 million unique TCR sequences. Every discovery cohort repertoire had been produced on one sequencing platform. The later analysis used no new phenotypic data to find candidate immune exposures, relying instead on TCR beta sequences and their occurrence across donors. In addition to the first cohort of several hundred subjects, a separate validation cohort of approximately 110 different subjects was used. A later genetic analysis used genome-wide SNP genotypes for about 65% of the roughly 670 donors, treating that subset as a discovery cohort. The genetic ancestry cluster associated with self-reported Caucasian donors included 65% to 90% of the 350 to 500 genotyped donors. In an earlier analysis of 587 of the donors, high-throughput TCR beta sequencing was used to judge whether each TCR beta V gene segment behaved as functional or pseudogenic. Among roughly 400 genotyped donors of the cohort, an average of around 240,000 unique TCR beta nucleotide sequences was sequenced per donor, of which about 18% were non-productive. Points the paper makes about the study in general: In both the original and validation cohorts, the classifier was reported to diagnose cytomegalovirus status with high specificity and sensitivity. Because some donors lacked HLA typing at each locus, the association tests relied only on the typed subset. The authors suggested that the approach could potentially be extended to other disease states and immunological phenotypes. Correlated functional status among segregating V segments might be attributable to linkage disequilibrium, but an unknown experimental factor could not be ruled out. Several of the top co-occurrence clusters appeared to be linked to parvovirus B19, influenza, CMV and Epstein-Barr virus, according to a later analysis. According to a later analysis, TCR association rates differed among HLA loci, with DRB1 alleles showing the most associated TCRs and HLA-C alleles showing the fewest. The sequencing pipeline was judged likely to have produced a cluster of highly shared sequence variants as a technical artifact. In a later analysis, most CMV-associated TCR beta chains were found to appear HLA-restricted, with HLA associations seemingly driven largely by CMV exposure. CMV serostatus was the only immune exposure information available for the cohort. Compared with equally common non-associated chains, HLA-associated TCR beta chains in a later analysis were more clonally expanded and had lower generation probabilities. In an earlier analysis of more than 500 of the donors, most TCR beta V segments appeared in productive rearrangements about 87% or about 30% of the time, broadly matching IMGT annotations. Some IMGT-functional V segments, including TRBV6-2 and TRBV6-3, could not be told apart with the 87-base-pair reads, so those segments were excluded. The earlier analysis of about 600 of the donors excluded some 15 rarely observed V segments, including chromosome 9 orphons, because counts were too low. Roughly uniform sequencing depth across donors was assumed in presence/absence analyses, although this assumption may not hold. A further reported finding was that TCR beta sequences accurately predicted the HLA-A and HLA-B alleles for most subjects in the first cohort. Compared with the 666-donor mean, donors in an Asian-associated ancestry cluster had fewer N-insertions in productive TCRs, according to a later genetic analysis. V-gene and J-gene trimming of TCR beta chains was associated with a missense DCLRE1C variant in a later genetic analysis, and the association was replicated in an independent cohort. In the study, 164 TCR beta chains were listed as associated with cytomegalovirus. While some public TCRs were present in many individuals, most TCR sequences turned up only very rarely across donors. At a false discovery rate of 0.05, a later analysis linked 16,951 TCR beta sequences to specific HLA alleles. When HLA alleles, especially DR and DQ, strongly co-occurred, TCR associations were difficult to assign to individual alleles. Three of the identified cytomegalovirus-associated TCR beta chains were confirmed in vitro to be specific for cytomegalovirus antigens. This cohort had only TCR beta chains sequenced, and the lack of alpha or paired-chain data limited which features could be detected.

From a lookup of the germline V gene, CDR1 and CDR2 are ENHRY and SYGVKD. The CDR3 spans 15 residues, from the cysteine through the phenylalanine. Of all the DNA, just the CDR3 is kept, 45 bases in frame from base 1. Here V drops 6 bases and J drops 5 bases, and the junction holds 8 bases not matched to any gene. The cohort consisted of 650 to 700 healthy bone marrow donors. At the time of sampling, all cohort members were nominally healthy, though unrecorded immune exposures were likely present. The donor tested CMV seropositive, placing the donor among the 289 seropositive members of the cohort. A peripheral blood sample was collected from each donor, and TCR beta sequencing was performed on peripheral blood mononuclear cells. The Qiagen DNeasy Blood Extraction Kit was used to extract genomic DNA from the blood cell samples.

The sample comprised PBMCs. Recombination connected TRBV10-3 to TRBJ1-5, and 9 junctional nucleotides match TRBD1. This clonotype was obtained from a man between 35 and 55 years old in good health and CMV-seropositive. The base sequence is TGTGCCATCAGCCGAAGCGACAGGGGGGATCAGCCCCAGCATTTT. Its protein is CAISRSDRGDQPQHF.